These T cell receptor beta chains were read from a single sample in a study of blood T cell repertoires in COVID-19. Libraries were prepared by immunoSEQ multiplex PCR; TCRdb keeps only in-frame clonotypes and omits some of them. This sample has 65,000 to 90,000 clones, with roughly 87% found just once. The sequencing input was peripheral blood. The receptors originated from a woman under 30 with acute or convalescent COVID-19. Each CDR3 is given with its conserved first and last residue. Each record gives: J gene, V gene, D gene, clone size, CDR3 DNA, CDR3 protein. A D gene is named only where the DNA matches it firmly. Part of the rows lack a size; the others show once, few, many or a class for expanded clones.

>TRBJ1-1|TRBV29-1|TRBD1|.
TGCAGCGTCAAGGACAGGGCCTTGAACACTGAAGCTTTCTTT
CSVKDRALNTEAFF
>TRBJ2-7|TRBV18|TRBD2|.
TGTGCCAGCTCATTATACCGGGACTACCGCGAGCAGTACTTC
CASSLYRDYREQYF
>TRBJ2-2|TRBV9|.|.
TGTGCCAGCAGCTCGAGGGGGTACACCGGGGAGCTGTTTTTT
CASSSRGYTGELFF
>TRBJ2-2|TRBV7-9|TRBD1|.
TGTGCCAGCAGCTTTCCCCGCCGACAGGGGGCTGGTGCCGGGGAGCTGTTTTTT
CASSFPRRQGAGAGELFF
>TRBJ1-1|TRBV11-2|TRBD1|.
TGTGCCAGCAGCTTAGGGTGGACAGGGATCACTGAAGCTTTCTTT
CASSLGWTGITEAFF
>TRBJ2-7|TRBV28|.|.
TGTGCCAGCAGTTTAACGAGCGATAGGACAGACTCCTACGAGCAGTACTTC
CASSLTSDRTDSYEQYF
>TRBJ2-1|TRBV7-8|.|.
TGTGCCAGCAGCTTTAGCGGATCCTACAATGAGCAGTTCTTC
CASSFSGSYNEQFF
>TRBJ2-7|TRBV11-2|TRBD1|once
TGTGCCAGCAGCCATAGGACAGGGTACGAGCAGTACTTC
CASSHRTGYEQYF
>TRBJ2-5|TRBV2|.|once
TGTGCCAGCTCCGGGGGAGCCGGGGAGGAGACCCAGTACTTC
CASSGGAGEETQYF
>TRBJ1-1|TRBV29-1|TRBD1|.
TGCAGCGTTTTCACCACAGGGGCAAACACTGAAGCTTTCTTT
CSVFTTGANTEAFF
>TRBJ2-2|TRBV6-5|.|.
TGTGCCAGCAGTTACGACAGGCAAAACACCGGGGAGCTGTTTTTT
CASSYDRQNTGELFF
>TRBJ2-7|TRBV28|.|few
TGTGCCAGCAGTCCTTCCTTCCGCTACGAGCAGTACTTC
CASSPSFRYEQYF
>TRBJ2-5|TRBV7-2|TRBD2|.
TGTGCCAGCAGCTTAGTCACTAGCGGGAGGGAGACCCAGTACTTC
CASSLVTSGRETQYF
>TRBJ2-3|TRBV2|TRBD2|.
TGTGCCAGCAGGAGACTAGCGGGAGGGTCGAATACGCAGTATTTT
CASRRLAGGSNTQYF
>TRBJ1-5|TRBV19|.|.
TGTGCCAGTAGTCTCAGGGCGGACAATCAGCCCCAGCATTTT
CASSLRADNQPQHF
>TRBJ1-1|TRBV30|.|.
TGTGCCTGGAGCGGCAGGGGAAGGAACACTGAAGCTTTCTTT
CAWSGRGRNTEAFF
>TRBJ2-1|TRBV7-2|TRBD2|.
TGTGCCAGCAGCTTATCCCCTAGCGGGAGGTTTAGCGATGAGCAGTTCTTC
CASSLSPSGRFSDEQFF
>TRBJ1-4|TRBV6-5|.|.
TGTGCCAGCAGTATCGGAGAAGCAGGGGAAAAACTGTTTTTT
CASSIGEAGEKLFF
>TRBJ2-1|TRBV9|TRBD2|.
TGTGCCAGCAGCCCGGGACTAGCGGGTAATGAGCAGTTCTTC
CASSPGLAGNEQFF
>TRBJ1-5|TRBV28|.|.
TGTGCCAGCAGGCCGCCAGGGGCAGCTCAGCCCCAGCATTTT
CASRPPGAAQPQHF
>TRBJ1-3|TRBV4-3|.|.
TGCGCCAGCAGCCCCTCTCCAAGGGGCTCCGGAAACACCATATATTTT
CASSPSPRGSGNTIYF
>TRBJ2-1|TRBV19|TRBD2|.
TGTGCCAGTAGTACCGGACTAGCTGACAATGAGCAGTTCTTC
CASSTGLADNEQFF
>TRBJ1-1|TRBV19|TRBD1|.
TGTGCCAGTAGTCCGACAGGGCGCGGCACTGAAGCTTTCTTT
CASSPTGRGTEAFF
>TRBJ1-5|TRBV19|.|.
TGTGCCAGTAGTATTGCCGAGGGCCAGCCCCAGCATTTT
CASSIAEGQPQHF
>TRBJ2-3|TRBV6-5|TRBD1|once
TGTGCCAGCAGCCAGGGGGCAGGGACAGATACGCAGTATTTT
CASSQGAGTDTQYF
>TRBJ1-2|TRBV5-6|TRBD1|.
TGTGCCAGCAGCTTGACCAGGGGGGTTTGGTATGGCTACACCTTC
CASSLTRGVWYGYTF
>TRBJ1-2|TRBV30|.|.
TGTGCCTGGACCCCAGGGTACGGCTATGGCTACACCTTC
CAWTPGYGYGYTF
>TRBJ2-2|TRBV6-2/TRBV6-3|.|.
TGTGCCAGCAGTTACTCCATCAACACCGGGGAGCTGTTTTTT
CASSYSINTGELFF
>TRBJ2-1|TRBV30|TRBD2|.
TGTGCCTTGACTACCGGGACTAGCCGCAATGAGCAGTTCTTC
CALTTGTSRNEQFF
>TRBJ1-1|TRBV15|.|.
TGTGCCACCAGCAGAGATGTTTTGTTATGGCAGAATGAAGCTTTCTTT
CATSRDVLLWQNEAFF
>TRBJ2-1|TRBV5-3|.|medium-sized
TGTGCCAGAAGCTTGCTAGAAACGGGGAGCTCCTACAATGAGCAGTTCTTC
CARSLLETGSSYNEQFF
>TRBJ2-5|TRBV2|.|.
TGTGCCAGCAGTGTCAACGGGGGTTACGAGACCCAGTACTTC
CASSVNGGYETQYF
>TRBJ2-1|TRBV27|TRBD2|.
TGTGCCAGCAGCTCAGTTCTAGCGGGAGGGACGATTGTAGGCAATGAGCAGTTCTTC
CASSSVLAGGTIVGNEQFF
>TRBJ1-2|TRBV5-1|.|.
TGCGCCAGCAGCACGGGACAAACCTATGGCTACACCTTC
CASSTGQTYGYTF
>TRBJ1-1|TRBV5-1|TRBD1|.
TGCGCCAGCAGCGGGTCAGGGGGTGAAGCTTTCTTT
CASSGSGGEAFF
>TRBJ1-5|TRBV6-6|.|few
TGTGCCAGCAGTACACTACAGGGCCAGGAACAGCCCCAGCATTTT
CASSTLQGQEQPQHF
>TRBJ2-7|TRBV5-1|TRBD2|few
TGCGCCAGCAGCTTGGCGCCTAGCGGGAGTCGCGAGCAGTACTTC
CASSLAPSGSREQYF
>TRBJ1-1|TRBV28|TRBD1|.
TGTGCCAGCAGCGTTATTAGGGGGCGAGGTACTGAAGCTTTCTTT
CASSVIRGRGTEAFF
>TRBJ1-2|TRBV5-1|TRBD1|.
TGCGCCAGCAGCTCCGGGACAGGGGGTTTTAACTATGGCTACACCTTC
CASSSGTGGFNYGYTF
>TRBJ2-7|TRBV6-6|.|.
TGTGCCAGCAGTTACCCAGGTACCTACGAGCAGTACTTC
CASSYPGTYEQYF
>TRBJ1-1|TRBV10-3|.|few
TGTGCCATCAGTGAGTCGGCTTCGATCGAAGCTTTCTTT
CAISESASIEAFF
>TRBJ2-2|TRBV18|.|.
TGTGCCAGCTCACCACGACAGTCGAACACCGGGGAGCTGTTTTTT
CASSPRQSNTGELFF
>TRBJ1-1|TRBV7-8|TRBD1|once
TGTGCCAGCAGCTTGTCGGTGGGACAGGGCGCTGAAGCTTTCTTT
CASSLSVGQGAEAFF
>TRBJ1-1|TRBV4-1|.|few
TGCGCCAGCAGCCAAGATTCGACAGCTGAAGCTTTCTTT
CASSQDSTAEAFF
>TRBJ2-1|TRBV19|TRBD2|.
TGTGCCAGTAGTATGGTAGCGGGAGGTCAAGATGAGCAGTTCTTC
CASSMVAGGQDEQFF
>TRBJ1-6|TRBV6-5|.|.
TGTGCCAGCAGAAACCCGCAGGGTTCTAATTCACCCCTCCACTTT
CASRNPQGSNSPLHF
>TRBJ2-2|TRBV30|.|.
TGTGCCTGGAGTCAGGGCCTGAACACCGGGGAGCTGTTTTTT
CAWSQGLNTGELFF
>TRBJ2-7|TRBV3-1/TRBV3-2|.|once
TGTGCCAGCAGCCAAGTACCGGGGATGGGCGAGCAGTACTTC
CASSQVPGMGEQYF
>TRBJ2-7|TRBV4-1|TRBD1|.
TGCGCCAGCAGCAAAGCCCCGGGACAGGGGCGTTACTACGAGCAGTACTTC
CASSKAPGQGRYYEQYF
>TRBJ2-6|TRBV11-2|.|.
TGTGCCAGCAGCTTTAACAGCTACTCTGGGGCCAACGTCCTGACTTTC
CASSFNSYSGANVLTF
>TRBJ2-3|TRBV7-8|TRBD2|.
TGTGCCAGCAGCTCAAGCCTGGGACTAGCGGTCCGAAATCGGTACACAGATACGCAGTATTTT
CASSSSLGLAVRNRYTDTQYF
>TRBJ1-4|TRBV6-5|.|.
TGTGCCAGCAGTTACCGCAGGGGCAATGAAAAACTGTTTTTT
CASSYRRGNEKLFF
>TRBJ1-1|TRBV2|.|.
TGTGCCAGCAGTGTGAACACAAACACTGAAGCTTTCTTT
CASSVNTNTEAFF
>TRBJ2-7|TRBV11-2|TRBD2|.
TGTGCCAGCAGCTTAGAGATTGGGACTAGCGGCGACGAGCAGTACTTC
CASSLEIGTSGDEQYF
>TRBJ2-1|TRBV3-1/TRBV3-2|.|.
TGTGCCAGCAGCCATTCGGTAGCCTCCTACAATGAGCAGTTCTTC
CASSHSVASYNEQFF
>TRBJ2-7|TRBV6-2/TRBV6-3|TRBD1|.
TGTGCCAGCAGTCCCAGACAGGGGTTGACCTACGAGCAGTACTTC
CASSPRQGLTYEQYF
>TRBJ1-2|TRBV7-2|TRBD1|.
TGTGCCAGCAGCCCTACCGTGACAGGGGACTATGGCTACACCTTC
CASSPTVTGDYGYTF
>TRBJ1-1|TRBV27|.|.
TGTGCCAGCAGGGTCAGGGAGAACACTGAAGCTTTCTTT
CASRVRENTEAFF
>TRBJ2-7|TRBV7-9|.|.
TGTGCCAGCAGCTTATCTAAAGATTCCTACGAGCAGTACTTC
CASSLSKDSYEQYF